The 2 T cell receptor beta chains below all came from one sample that was sequenced in a study of human T cells and chemical hapten exposure. TCRdb recomputed calls from the RACE reads with MiXCR, one row per CDR3 protein. The sample has a few hundred thousand distinct CDR3 sequences, 4.5% to 7% seen once. Time point here: pre-sensitization, week 0. As for treatment: therapeutic diphenylcyclopropenone sensitization with weekly scalp DPC. The input for sequencing was whole blood, taken in connection with sensitization to the hapten diphenylcyclopropenone (DPC). Every receptor here comes from a woman younger than 35 with alopecia areata. Some clones in this sample may be carry-over from other donors' samples.

This clonotype was seen at least ten times. V gene TRBV12-3 or TRBV12-4 combines with J gene TRBJ1-3; tentatively, D is TRBD1 (5 bases). V dropped 5 bases and J dropped 0 bases, with 11 bases sitting between them. The CDR3 sequence is 15 residues long. Written as DNA, the CDR3 is TGTGCCAGCAGTCTATTTCAGGGCTCTGGAAACACCATATATTTT. It yields the protein CASSLFQGSGNTIYF.

V gene TRBV20-1 combines with J gene TRBJ2-3, with no clear D. Trimming shortened V by 4 bases and J by 0 bases, and 8 bases separated the two germline ends. CDR1 and CDR2 from the germline V gene are DFQATT and SNEGSKA (reference sequence). This CDR3 is built from 13 residues. CDR3 sequence (DNA): TGCAGTGCTATCCCCGGTAGCACAGATACGCAGTATTTT. It translates to CSAIPGSTDTQYF.